Below, 21 T cell receptor beta chains from the same sample are listed, as sequenced in a study of tissue T cells after allogeneic stem cell transplantation. Time point of the sample: mouse harvest day 14 after allogeneic transplant. Tail vein injection delivered 10^7 T-cell-depleted bone marrow cells and 10^6 splenic CD5+ T cells. The assay was immunoSEQ multiplex PCR, and TCRdb's table has in-frame clones only and misses some. The table has about 5,000 clones, around 30% seen once. The specimen was skin. These receptors were obtained from a female BALB/c mouse given C57BL/6 T cells with graft-versus-host disease after an allogeneic hematopoietic cell transplant.

This clone appeared a few times. The genes and germline here are from mouse. Sequencing ends 1 residue short of the CDR3 end; the germline J gene provides the rest. The gene calls are TRBV20 and TRBJ1-5; tentative D call: TRBD1 (5 bases). The ends were cut back, 7 bases at V and 0 bases at J, with 10 bases in the middle. Germline V gene sequence: CDR1 GFQATS, CDR2 STVNSAI. This CDR3 is 13 amino acids long. The CDR3: CGGIQGNNQAPLF. The sequenced part of the CDR3 DNA is TGTGGTGGCATCCAGGGTAACAACCAGGCTCCGCTT.

This clone was observed a handful of times. Mouse gene names and germline throughout. Read sequence stops 1 residue before the CDR3 end, and the germline J gene provides the missing end. The chain has TRBV12-2 and TRBJ2-5; weak D call: TRBD1 (5 bases). CDR1 and CDR2 from the germline V gene are SGHLS and HYDKME. Between the trimmed V and J ends, which lost 1 base and 3 bases, there was a span of 7 bases. This CDR3 region has 13 residues. The DNA read from the CDR3 is TGTGCCAGCTCTCTTCCAGGGCAAGACACCCAGTAC. This gives the protein CASSLPGQDTQY. The complete CDR3 protein is CASSLPGQDTQYF.

This clone has just a few counts. Each gene name is a mouse one. The read ends 1 residue shy of where the CDR3 ends; the end is completed using the germline J gene. The genes are TRBV12-1 and TRBJ2-5; 9 bases match TRBD2. Per the germline V gene, CDR1 is SGHSN and CDR2 is HYEKVE. V lost 2 bases and J lost 0; bases outside the gene matches: 5. This CDR3 is built from 16 residues. The CDR3 sequence is CASSPGLGFNQDTQYF. Partial CDR3 DNA: TGTGCCAGCTCTCCCGGACTGGGGTTTAACCAAGACACCCAGTAC.

Concerning this clone: Gene labels here are mouse ones. The DNA ends 1 residue before the CDR3 does, and the rest of the CDR3 is filled in from the germline J gene. The rearrangement links TRBV26 to TRBJ2-7; TRBD2 matches at 10 bases. CDR1 and CDR2 (germline): KGHPV, FQNQEV (reference sequence). The ends lost 6 bases at V and 3 bases at J; junction bases unmatched: 5. The CDR3 is made up of 14 amino acids. The chain's CDR3 is CASSTGLGIYEQYF. The CDR3 bases that were read are TGTGCCAGCAGCACGGGACTGGGGATCTATGAACAGTAC.

This clone is classed as medium-sized. Mouse germline and gene names are used. The sequenced fragment ends 1 residue before the CDR3 boundary, so the rest is inferred from the germline J gene. This rearrangement joins TRBV12-2 to TRBJ1-4, with TRBD1 matching 9 bases. CDR1 SGHLS and CDR2 HYDKME come from the germline V gene. V lost 3 bases, J lost 5 bases, and 3 bases stayed unmatched. The CDR3 consists of 14 residues. The CDR3 loop is CASSAGQGNERLFF. CDR3 DNA, as far as it was read: TGTGCCAGCTCTGCCGGACAGGGGAACGAAAGATTATTT.

Relative to its sample, this clone is medium-sized. These gene names are mouse names. The read terminates 1 residue ahead of where the CDR3 ends, so the germline J gene completes it. The chain carries TRBV26 and TRBJ1-1, with D maybe TRBD1 (6 bases). V was pared by 2 bases and J by 7 bases, with 8 bases between. The germline V gene has CDR1 KGHPV and CDR2 FQNQEV (reference sequence). This CDR3 contains 12 residues. The sequenced CDR3 bases are TGTGCCAGCAGTCTGAGCAGGGGAGAAGTCTTC. Protein sequence: CASSLSRGEVF. The CDR3 as a whole reads CASSLSRGEVFF.

By share of the sample, this clone is medium-sized. The listed genes are named as in mouse. Here the CDR3 reads CASRNSGNTLYF. The sequenced part of the CDR3 DNA is TGTGCCAGCAGAAATTCTGGAAATACGCTCTAT. V usage is TRBV26 and J usage is TRBJ1-3; no clear D. The read ends 1 residue early relative to the CDR3; the germline J gene fills the gap. This CDR3 comprises 12 residues. CDR1 and CDR2 (germline): KGHPV, FQNQEV (reference sequence). Trimming removed 6 bases from V and 0 bases from J, with 3 bases in between.

This clone was counted a single time. Gene names denote mouse genes. The read stops 1 residue short of the end of the CDR3; the missing end is completed from the germline J gene. This rearrangement joins TRBV16 to TRBJ1-1; 7 bases line up with TRBD1. J was trimmed by 7 bases and V by 2 bases; bases with no gene match: 4. Germline V CDR1 and CDR2: SGHSA, FRNQAP. The CDR3 loop spans 13 amino acids. CDR3 bases read: TGTGCAAGCAGCTTAAGGAGACAGGGAGAAGTCTTC. Encoded protein: CASSLRRQGEVF. The whole CDR3 sequence is CASSLRRQGEVFF.

As to this clone: Genes and germline come from the mouse. This chain's CDR3 is CTCSARDRGYTQYF. The DNA read from the CDR3 is TGCACCTGCAGTGCCCGGGACAGGGGGTACACCCAGTAC. The rearrangement joins TRBV1 to TRBJ2-5, with 11 nucleotides matching TRBD1. The read gets to within 1 residue of the CDR3 end, and the germline J gene fills in the rest. J was trimmed by 7 bases and V by 3 bases; bases with no gene match: 3. The CDR3 totals 14 residues. Germline CDR1 is NSQYPW and CDR2 is LRSPGD (reference sequence).

This clone was detected a few times. Gene labels here are mouse ones. The read ends 1 residue before the CDR3 terminus; that terminus is restored from the germline J gene. The V call is TRBV13-3, the J call TRBJ1-4, with D possibly being TRBD1 (6 bases). Per the germline V gene, CDR1 is NNHDY and CDR2 is SYVADS. The CDR3 covers 14 residues. Trimming took 0 bases from V and 6 from J, leaving 9 bases between them. CDR3 amino acids: CASSDGGGDERLFF. Partial CDR3 DNA: TGTGCCAGCAGTGATGGAGGGGGGGACGAAAGATTATTT.

This clone is labeled as medium-sized (0.01 to 0.1%). Gene names follow the mouse nomenclature. The CDR3 is cut off 1 residue early in the read; its end comes from the germline J gene. The rearrangement links TRBV23 to TRBJ2-3; no DNA check was done on the table's D call, TRBD2. This CDR3 is 16 amino acids long. In germline, CDR1 is KGHTA, CDR2 FQNQQP. Here the CDR3 reads CSSSQSRGARAETLYF. CDR3 DNA (partial): TGCTCCAGCAGTCAATCGCGGGGGGCGCGTGCAGAAACGCTGTAT.

This clone turned up a few times. The gene names given are mouse names. The read comes to an end 1 residue before the CDR3 does, leaving the germline J gene to fill in the end. V usage is TRBV26 and J usage is TRBJ1-1; D is possibly TRBD1 (6 bases). V lost 6 bases and J 0 bases, leaving 11 bases between the germline ends. Germline V gene sequence: CDR1 KGHPV, CDR2 FQNQEV (reference sequence). This CDR3 has 14 residues. The CDR3 here is CASSRDNANTEVFF. CDR3 DNA, as far as it was read: TGTGCCAGCAGCCGGGACAATGCAAACACAGAAGTCTTC.

This clone has just a few counts. Mouse names are used for the genes. The sequence runs out 1 residue before the end of the CDR3; the remainder is reconstructed from the germline J gene. J is TRBJ2-3 and V is TRBV26; the D call may be TRBD1 or TRBD2 (5 bases each). V was cut by 0 bases and J by 1 base, with 14 bases left in between. The CDR3 totals 17 residues. In germline, CDR1 is KGHPV, CDR2 FQNQEV (reference sequence). CDR3 DNA, as far as it was read: TGTGCCAGCAGTCTGTCGACTCGCAGGGACGGTGCAGAAACGCTGTAT. Its protein is CASSLSTRRDGAETLY. The CDR3 reads in full as CASSLSTRRDGAETLYF.

About this clone: These gene names are mouse names. Sequencing ends 1 residue short of the CDR3 end; the germline J gene provides the rest. The V and J genes are TRBV15 and TRBJ1-5, with D possibly matching TRBD1 (5 bases). Trimming took 3 bases from V and 2 from J, leaving 5 bases between them. The CDR3 spans 13 residues. From germline, CDR1 is SGHND and CDR2 FRSKSL. The CDR3 region is CASSLGDNQAPLF. CDR3 DNA, as far as it was read: TGTGCCAGCAGTTTGGGGGACAACCAGGCTCCGCTT.

This clone was seen a handful of times. Gene names refer to mouse genes. The read ends 1 residue early relative to the CDR3; the germline J gene fills the gap. The V call is TRBV15, the J call TRBJ1-4, with D possibly matching TRBD1 (5 bases). The V end was cut by 6 bases, the J end by 0 bases, with 8 bases between. This CDR3 has 14 residues. Germline V gene sequence: CDR1 SGHND, CDR2 FRSKSL. CDR3 sequence: CASRAGFSNERLFF. Partial CDR3 DNA: TGTGCCAGCAGGGCAGGGTTTTCCAACGAAAGATTATTT.

Only a few counts were recorded for this clone. The gene symbols are mouse symbols. The read comes to an end 1 residue before the CDR3 does, leaving the germline J gene to fill in the end. The rearrangement links TRBV3 to TRBJ2-4; 7 positions match TRBD1. J gave up 6 bases and V 5 bases, and 2 bases lay outside the gene matches. Germline loops: CDR1 SNHLY, CDR2 FYNGKV (reference sequence). The CDR3 is 12 amino acids. The CDR3 loop is CASSNRGNTLYF. CDR3 DNA, as far as it was read: TGTGCCAGCAGCAACAGGGGCAACACCTTGTAC.

As regards this clone: Mouse gene names and germline throughout. The read finishes 1 residue shy of the CDR3 end, and the germline J gene is used to complete it. The V gene is TRBV13-2, the J gene TRBJ1-2; D not resolved. The CDR3 totals 14 residues. Germline V gene data show CDR1 as NNHNN and CDR2 as SYGAGS (reference sequence). The V end lost 0 bases, the J end lost 0 bases, and 6 bases lay between the germline ends. The CDR3 here is CASGDVNPNSDYTF. The CDR3 DNA, read in part, is TGTGCCAGCGGTGATGTCAACCCAAACTCCGACTACACC.

In this sample, this clone turned up once. Gene names refer to mouse genes. The read falls 1 residue short of the CDR3 end, and the missing part is taken from the germline J gene. The gene calls are TRBV3 and TRBJ1-1, with D possibly TRBD1 on 6 matching bases. V lost 5 bases, J lost 0 bases, and 10 bases lay in between. The CDR3 is 14 amino acids. Germline V gene sequence: CDR1 SNHLY, CDR2 FYNGKV (reference sequence). The CDR3 here is CASSPAGANTEVFF. CDR3 DNA (partial): TGTGCCAGCAGCCCCGCAGGGGCAAACACAGAAGTCTTC.

A word on this clone: Gene names refer to mouse genes. Coverage ceases 1 residue before the CDR3 finishes, and the germline J gene fills in the end. This chain connects TRBV19 to TRBJ2-5; D is uncertain. CDR1 and CDR2 from the germline V gene are FNHDT and SITEND (reference sequence). V shed 0 bases and J shed 3 bases, with 8 bases lying between them. The CDR3 has 14 residues. The CDR3 region is CASSIGGGQDTQYF. The CDR3 DNA, read in part, is TGTGCCAGCAGTATAGGGGGTGGGCAAGACACCCAGTAC.

This clone is termed large. The genes and germline here are from mouse. The sequenced fragment ends 1 residue before the CDR3 boundary, so the rest is inferred from the germline J gene. The V call is TRBV13-1, the J call TRBJ1-5; D unresolved. This CDR3 has 13 residues. The V and J ends lost 2 bases and 4 bases respectively, with 7 bases between them. The germline V gene encodes CDR1 NSHNY and CDR2 SYGAGN. The CDR3 reads CASSEGRNQAPLF. The CDR3 DNA, read in part, is TGTGCCAGCAGTGAGGGGAGGAACCAGGCTCCGCTT. Filled out from reference TRBV13-1 and TRBJ1-5, the complete variable domain reads EAAVTQSPRNKVTVTGGNVTLSCRQTNSHNYMYWYRQDTGHGLRLIHYSYGAGNLRIGDVPDGYKATRTTQEDFFLLLELASPSQTSLYFCASSEGRNQAPLFGEGTRLSVL.

Of note for this clone: Gene labels here are mouse ones. Sequencing ends 1 residue short of the CDR3 end; the germline J gene provides the rest. The chain uses TRBV26 and TRBJ2-5, with TRBD1 matching over 7 bases. The CDR3 runs to 14 residues. The V gene end was trimmed by 3 bases and the J gene end by 1 base; junction bases not matched to a gene: 1. From germline, CDR1 is KGHPV and CDR2 FQNQEV (reference sequence). CDR3 protein: CASSLTGDQDTQYF. The CDR3 DNA, read in part, is TGTGCCAGCAGTCTCACAGGGGACCAAGACACCCAGTAC. The complete variable domain, with remaining parts taken from reference TRBV26 and TRBJ2-5, reads NSKVIQTPRYLVKGQGQKAKMRCIPEKGHPVVFWYQQNKNNEFKFLINFQNQEVLQQIDMTEKRFSAECPSNSPCSLEIQSSEAGDSALYLCASSLTGDQDTQYFGPGTRLLVL.